Below, one TCR beta chain is given with its context. The data are from a study of blood T cell repertoires in COVID-19. About the research overall: Acute and convalescent COVID-19 samples came from the United States, Italy and Spain. In each case, the material was cDNA or gDNA derived from T cells, B-cell-depleted T cells, or PBMCs.

The protocol was immunoSEQ multiplex PCR, while the TCRdb copy is restricted to in-frame clones and leaves out a portion. The profile shows nearly 350,000 clones, around 83% of them singletons. Per germline, CDR1 WSHSY and CDR2 SAAADI. The CDR3 spans 16 residues. Between the trimmed V and J ends, which lost 3 bases and 4 bases, there was a span of 18 bases. This sequence was found in a man aged 25-45 years with active or convalescent COVID-19. The genes are TRBV10-2 and TRBJ1-1; perhaps TRBD1 as D (6 bases). Sequenced material: peripheral blood. CDR3 residues: CASSDTATGLGTEAFF. CDR3 sequence (DNA): TGCGCCAGCAGTGACACCGCTACAGGGCTAGGCACTGAAGCTTTCTTT.